Below are 24 T cell receptor beta chains sequenced from a single sample in a study of beta chain features in type 1 diabetes. Study results and limitations: TCRB CDR3 length was moderately but significantly reduced in all four CD4+ subsets of Type 1 diabetes patients.

No antigen has been assigned to these receptors. All of the isolated RNA was reverse transcribed, so expressed TCRB transcripts were sequenced. Sequenced by immunoSEQ multiplex PCR; TCRdb stores in-frame clones only, minus some. The data hold more than 200,000 clones, with 15% to 20% observed a single time. The sample was naive CD4+ T cells from blood. These receptors were taken from a man aged 30-40 years with type 1 diabetes.

The rearrangement joins TRBV7-3 to TRBJ2-7; maybe TRBD1 (5 bases). This CDR3 contains 13 residues. V gave up 3 bases and J gave up 5 bases, with 11 bases separating them. CDR1 and CDR2 from the germline V gene are SGHTA and FQGTGA. CDR3 amino acids: CASSFDSQDEQYF. For the CDR3, the DNA is TGTGCCAGCAGCTTTGACAGTCAGGACGAGCAGTACTTC.

The chain recombines TRBV7-8 with TRBJ2-3, with D maybe TRBD2 (6 bases). The CDR3 extends over 13 amino acids. The germline V gene encodes CDR1 SGHVS and CDR2 FQNEAQ. Trimming took 5 bases from V and 2 from J, leaving 8 bases between them. The CDR3 DNA sequence: TGTGCCAGCAGCCGCGGGGTCACAGATACGCAGTATTTT. It yields the protein CASSRGVTDTQYF.

CDR3 region: CASSVIAGPYNEQFF. Written as DNA, the CDR3 is TGTGCCAGCAGCGTAATAGCGGGACCCTACAATGAGCAGTTCTTC. V is TRBV9 and J is TRBJ2-1, with 8 bases matching TRBD2. CDR3 length: 15 amino acids. The J segment lost 2 bases and the V segment lost 1 base, leaving 2 bases of the junction unmatched. Per germline, CDR1 SGDLS and CDR2 YYNGEE.

This clone showed up just a few times. The V and J genes are TRBV14 and TRBJ2-6; tentative D call: TRBD2 (5 bases). Trimming took 6 bases from V and 1 from J, leaving 10 bases between them. The V gene's germline CDR1 is SGHDN and CDR2 FVKESK. The CDR3 length is 15 residues. CDR3 sequence reads: CASRPSGSGANVLTF. CDR3 nucleotides: TGTGCCAGCAGACCAAGCGGATCTGGGGCCAACGTCCTGACTTTC.

This clone is a singleton in its sample. V is TRBV30 and J is TRBJ2-7; D unresolved. CDR1 is GTSNPN, CDR2 SVGIG, per germline (reference sequence). V lost 4 bases to trimming and J lost 1 base, with 5 bases between them. This CDR3 is built from 11 residues. CDR3 region: CAWIQSYEQYF. The DNA of the CDR3 is TGTGCCTGGATCCAGTCCTACGAGCAGTACTTC.

This clone was found a few times. This chain uses TRBV9 with TRBJ1-2; the match to TRBD1 covers 10 bases. This CDR3 has 15 amino acids. V was pared by 3 bases and J by 2 bases, with 4 bases of the junction left unmatched. Germline CDR1 and CDR2: SGDLS and YYNGEE. The CDR3: CASSADRGTNYGYTF. CDR3 nucleotide sequence: TGTGCCAGCAGCGCGGACAGGGGGACCAACTATGGCTACACCTTC. Using reference TRBV9 and TRBJ1-2 for the parts outside the CDR3, the full variable domain is DSGVTQTPKHLITATGQRVTLRCSPRSGDLSVYWYQQSLDQGLQFLIQYYNGEERAKGNILERFSAQQFPDLHSELNLSSLELGDSALYFCASSADRGTNYGYTFGSGTRLTVV.

This sequence joins TRBV7-2 and TRBJ2-3; 7 bases fit TRBD1. There are 14 residues in the CDR3. The V gene's germline CDR1 is SGHTA and CDR2 FQGNSA. The V segment lost 3 bases and the J segment 1 base; nucleotides outside the gene matches: 1. The CDR3 reads CASSLDRRTDTQYF. The CDR3 DNA is TGTGCCAGCAGCTTGGACAGGCGCACAGATACGCAGTATTTT.

The genes are TRBV15 and TRBJ2-5; D is perhaps TRBD1 (6 bases). CDR1 is LNHNV, CDR2 YYDKDF, per germline (reference sequence). Trimming pared 0 bases from V and 4 bases from J, leaving 9 bases between. The CDR3 runs 14 residues. CDR3 DNA: TGTGCCACCAGCAGAGATGGACAGCGAGAGACCCAGTACTTC. Its translation: CATSRDGQRETQYF. Based on the CDR3 plus reference TRBV15 and TRBJ2-5, the full variable domain is DAMVIQNPRYQVTQFGKPVTLSCSQTLNHNVMYWYQQKSSQAPKLLFHYYDKDFNNEADTPDNFQSRRPNTSFCFLDIRSPGLGDTAMYLCATSRDGQRETQYFGPGTRLLVL.

This clone was seen a few times. J is TRBJ2-1 and V is TRBV4-3; a weak D match, TRBD1 (5 bases). The CDR3 spans 16 residues. From germline, CDR1 is LGHNA and CDR2 YSLEER. V lost 1 base, J lost 7 bases, and 17 bases lay in between. CDR3 protein: CASSQVTRALVNEQFF. The CDR3 coding sequence is TGCGCCAGCAGCCAAGTAACCAGGGCCCTAGTTAATGAGCAGTTCTTC.

The chain carries TRBV20-1 and TRBJ2-3; D is undetermined. This CDR3 spans 11 amino acids. Trimming removed 6 bases at V and 7 bases at J, with 11 bases between. Germline loops: CDR1 DFQATT, CDR2 SNEGSKA (reference sequence). CDR3: CSAPLGNTQYF. DNA of the CDR3: TGCAGTGCCCCCCTGGGAAATACGCAGTATTTT.

There are a few counts of this clone. The chain couples TRBV21-1 to TRBJ2-5; the DNA was not used to check the table's D call, TRBD2. TRBV21-1 constitutes a pseudogene. The CDR3 is 13 amino acids. CDR3 coding DNA: TGTGCCAGCAGCAAAAGGAGTGGAGAGACCCAGTACTTC. The encoded protein is CASSKRSGETQYF.

The chain joins TRBV4-3 to TRBJ2-4; the match to TRBD2 covers 10 bases. The CDR3 is 15 amino acids. The V segment lost 1 base and the J segment 5 bases; nucleotides outside the gene matches: 2. The germline V gene has CDR1 LGHNA and CDR2 YSLEER. The CDR3 loop is CASSQVTSGENIQYF. The CDR3 region has the DNA TGCGCCAGCAGCCAAGTCACTAGCGGGGAAAACATTCAGTACTTC.

This chain connects TRBV30 to TRBJ2-1; 8 bases align to TRBD1. From germline, CDR1 is GTSNPN and CDR2 SVGIG (reference sequence). V lost 0 bases to trimming and J lost 0 bases; unmatched junction nucleotides: 4. The CDR3 runs 16 residues. The CDR3 sequence: CAWSVRTGSSYNEQFF. In DNA form, the CDR3 reads TGTGCCTGGAGTGTTCGGACAGGGAGCTCCTACAATGAGCAGTTCTTC.

This clone has only a few counts. The V gene is TRBV9, the J gene TRBJ1-4; D gene unclear. Germline assignment: CDR1 SGDLS and CDR2 YYNGEE. The CDR3 loop spans 15 amino acids. Deletions cut 2 bases from V and 5 bases from J, with 13 bases between. Here the CDR3 DNA reads TGTGCCAGCAGCGTTGGAGGTACAAGAAATGAAAAACTGTTTTTT. Its translation: CASSVGGTRNEKLFF.

This clone was seen a few times. The rearrangement links TRBV19 to TRBJ2-5; either TRBD1 or TRBD2 may fit D (5 bases each). Germline V gives CDR1 LNHDA, CDR2 SQIVND (reference sequence). V was clipped by 4 bases and J by 13 bases, with 13 bases between them. The CDR3 loop spans 11 amino acids. CDR3 in amino acids: CASSNLGDRYF. CDR3 DNA: TGTGCCAGTAGTAATCTCGGGGACCGGTACTTC.

V gene TRBV30 combines with J gene TRBJ2-1; D possibly corresponds to TRBD2 (6 bases). The CDR3 runs 14 residues. Trimming removed 2 bases from V and 4 bases from J, with 12 bases in between. Germline V gives CDR1 GTSNPN, CDR2 SVGIG (reference sequence). The CDR3 protein is CAWSQTGSYNEQFF. The DNA of the CDR3 is TGTGCCTGGAGTCAAACCGGGAGTTACAATGAGCAGTTCTTC.

V is TRBV7-3 and J is TRBJ2-3, with a weak D call TRBD2 (5 bases). V was cut by 0 bases and J by 1 base, with 8 bases left in between. CDR1 is SGHTA and CDR2 is FQGTGA in the germline V gene. The CDR3 is made up of 15 amino acids. CDR3 sequence: CASSLTGSRTDTQYF. CDR3 in DNA: TGTGCCAGCAGCTTAACGGGGAGCCGCACAGATACGCAGTATTTT.

The V gene is TRBV27, the J gene TRBJ2-3; D perhaps matches TRBD2 (5 bases). V lost 4 bases and J 6 bases, leaving 11 bases between the germline ends. Germline V lookup: CDR1 MNHEY, CDR2 SMNVEV (reference sequence). The CDR3 consists of 13 residues. The CDR3 sequence: CASSSLAADTQYF. In DNA form, the CDR3 reads TGTGCCAGCAGTTCGCTAGCTGCGGATACGCAGTATTTT.

This clone was recorded a few times. V usage is TRBV10-3 and J usage is TRBJ2-3; weak D call: TRBD2 (6 bases). Looked up from germline, CDR1 is ENHRY and CDR2 is SYGVKD. The germline V and J ends were trimmed by 8 bases and 6 bases, with 12 bases remaining between them. The CDR3 totals 12 residues. CDR3 in amino acids: CAISPREDTQYF. CDR3 bases: TGTGCCATCTCCCCCCGGGAGGATACGCAGTATTTT.

V and J are TRBV7-3 and TRBJ2-6, with D tentatively TRBD2 (6 bases). The CDR3 spans 15 residues. CDR1 SGHTA and CDR2 FQGTGA come from the germline V gene. The germline V and J ends were trimmed by 3 bases and 2 bases, with 8 bases remaining between them. CDR3 in amino acids: CASSLREAGANVLTF. The CDR3 DNA reads as TGTGCCAGCAGCTTGCGGGAAGCTGGGGCCAACGTCCTGACTTTC.

A few counts support this clone. This chain uses TRBV29-1 with TRBJ2-1; D is perhaps TRBD2 (5 bases). Germline V lookup: CDR1 SQVTM, CDR2 ANQGSEA. CDR3 length: 12 residues. V was shortened by 4 bases and J by 12 bases, with 16 bases between the two germline ends. This CDR3 is CSVVKISEGQFF. The CDR3 region has the DNA TGCAGCGTTGTGAAGATCTCTGAGGGGCAGTTCTTC.

A few counts support this clone. The rearrangement joins TRBV7-2 to TRBJ2-3; 10 bases line up with TRBD1. This CDR3 region has 18 residues. The trim removed 5 bases at V and 6 bases at J, leaving 17 bases unmatched. Per germline, CDR1 SGHTA and CDR2 FQGNSA. CDR3 sequence (DNA): TGTGCCAGCAGCGTTCGCCCACCGGGACAGGGGCTAGTTGATACGCAGTATTTT. Amino acid sequence: CASSVRPPGQGLVDTQYF.

The chain couples TRBV30 to TRBJ2-3, with D perhaps being TRBD1 or TRBD2 (5 bases each). Germline V gene sequence: CDR1 GTSNPN, CDR2 SVGIG (reference sequence). CDR3 length equals 15 residues. V shed 3 bases and J shed 2 bases, with 15 bases lying between them. The CDR3 here is CAWRGVASYTDTQYF. The CDR3 DNA reads as TGTGCCTGGAGGGGGGTGGCGTCGTACACAGATACGCAGTATTTT.

This clone turned up a few times. The gene calls are TRBV7-2 and TRBJ2-7; no clear D. The V and J ends lost 0 bases and 3 bases respectively, with 6 bases between them. CDR3 length: 13 amino acids. Looked up from germline, CDR1 is SGHTA and CDR2 is FQGNSA. The CDR3 nucleotides read TGTGCCAGCAGCTTAGCGCCGGACTACGAGCAGTACTTC. Amino acids: CASSLAPDYEQYF. The variable domain in full, with the rest retrieved from reference TRBV7-2 and TRBJ2-7, is GAGVSQSPSNKVTEKGKDVELRCDPISGHTALYWYRQSLGQGLEFLIYFQGNSAPDKSGLPSDRFSAERTGGSVSTLTIQRTQQEDSAVYLCASSLAPDYEQYFGPGTRLTVT.